A single sample is the source of the 20 T cell receptor beta chains below, sequenced in a study of shared clonotypes between healthy human individuals. Profiling relied on immunoSEQ multiplex PCR, and the TCRdb table lists in-frame clones only, not all of them. Found here are about 1.1 million clones, 70% to 85% of them singletons; the top ten hold roughly 0.83%. Sequenced material: memory CD4+ T cells from PBMCs. Subset in this sample: CD45RA-negative fraction. Receptors originate from a man aged 18 to 30 in good health. Some clones in this sample may be carry-over from other donors' samples.

V and J are TRBV28 and TRBJ2-1; D is uncertain. Germline V gene data show CDR1 as MDHEN and CDR2 as SYDVKM. The CDR3 is made up of 13 amino acids. Trimming removed 7 bases at V and 3 bases at J, with 10 bases between. DNA for the CDR3: TGTGCCAGCACCGCGGCCGACTACAATGAGCAGTTCTTC. This translates into CASTAADYNEQFF.

The chain joins TRBV6-6 to TRBJ1-2, with D possibly being TRBD1 (5 bases). Trimming shortened V by 6 bases and J by 5 bases, and 19 bases separated the two germline ends. CDR3 length: 15 residues. Germline assignment: CDR1 MNHNY and CDR2 SVGAGI (reference sequence). The CDR3 protein is CASRPTGEAYYGYTF. The CDR3 coding sequence is TGTGCCAGCAGACCAACAGGCGAAGCCTATTATGGCTACACCTTC.

The rearrangement links TRBV29-1 to TRBJ1-1, with D possibly matching TRBD1 (6 bases). Trimming removed 8 bases from V and 0 bases from J, with 16 bases in between. Germline loops: CDR1 SQVTM, CDR2 ANQGSEA. The CDR3 totals 14 residues. CDR3 in amino acids: CSSRQALMNTEAFF. CDR3 DNA sequence: TGCAGCAGTAGACAGGCCCTAATGAACACTGAAGCTTTCTTT.

The chain carries TRBV5-1 and TRBJ2-3; tentatively, D is TRBD2 (6 bases). Germline V gene lookup returns CDR1 SGHRS and CDR2 YFSETQ. V gave up 0 bases and J gave up 0 bases, with 8 bases separating them. CDR3 length equals 15 residues. CDR3 DNA: TGCGCCAGCAGCTTGGTTAGCGGTAGCACAGATACGCAGTATTTT. The encoded protein is CASSLVSGSTDTQYF.

The chain links TRBV6-1 to TRBJ1-2, with a weak D call TRBD1 (6 bases). The ends were cut back, 9 bases at V and 8 bases at J, with 25 bases in the middle. This CDR3 comprises 15 residues. Per germline, CDR1 MNHNS and CDR2 SASEGT. CDR3 in amino acids: CASDQFGGLGGGYTF. CDR3 DNA sequence: TGTGCCAGTGACCAATTTGGGGGCCTCGGGGGAGGCTACACCTTC.

V and J are TRBV9 and TRBJ2-5, with TRBD2 as a possible D gene (7 bases). V gave up 3 bases and J gave up 1 base, with 16 bases separating them. From germline, CDR1 is SGDLS and CDR2 YYNGEE. This CDR3 region has 16 residues. CDR3 amino acids: CASSAPWGGGQETQYF. CDR3 coding DNA: TGTGCCAGCAGCGCCCCCTGGGGGGGCGGCCAAGAGACCCAGTACTTC.

The chain links TRBV29-1 to TRBJ2-5; D is unresolved. Trimming left V 6 bases short and J 2 bases short, with 13 bases between. CDR1 SQVTM and CDR2 ANQGSEA come from the germline V gene. The CDR3 runs to 13 residues. CDR3 nucleotides: TGCAGCGTCGACGGGCGGATACAAGAGACCCAGTACTTC. Protein product: CSVDGRIQETQYF.

The chain couples TRBV5-1 to TRBJ2-7; D perhaps matches TRBD2 (5 bases). This CDR3 is 13 amino acids long. The germline V and J ends were trimmed by 7 bases and 0 bases, with 11 bases remaining between them. From germline, CDR1 is SGHRS and CDR2 YFSETQ. CDR3 coding DNA: TGCGCCAGCGGCGGACTGAACTCCTACGAGCAGTACTTC. Translation gives CASGGLNSYEQYF.

The V and J genes are TRBV7-8 and TRBJ1-1; D unresolved. The CDR3 spans 15 residues. V lost 1 base, J lost 1 base, and 10 bases lay in between. Germline V gene data show CDR1 as SGHVS and CDR2 as FQNEAQ. CDR3 DNA: TGTGCCAGCAGCTTAGAAGCCGGATGGAACACTGAAGCTTTCTTT. Translating it yields CASSLEAGWNTEAFF.

The chain carries TRBV7-9 and TRBJ2-1, with 13 positions matching TRBD2. The germline CDR1 and CDR2 sequences are SEHNR and FQNEAQ (reference sequence). J gave up 5 bases and V 2 bases, and 6 bases lay outside the gene matches. This CDR3 comprises 17 residues. CDR3 DNA sequence: TGTGCCAGCAGCTTACGGACTAGCGGGAGACTAAACAATGAGCAGTTCTTC. It yields the protein CASSLRTSGRLNNEQFF.

This sequence joins TRBV27 and TRBJ2-5; either TRBD1 or TRBD2 may fit D (6 bases each). The CDR3 totals 16 residues. Per germline, CDR1 MNHEY and CDR2 SMNVEV (reference sequence). The ends were cut back, 5 bases at V and 5 bases at J, with 21 bases in the middle. CDR3 bases: TGTGCCAGCAGTATCCTCCGGGGGCTGGGTTTGGAGACCCAGTACTTC. This encodes CASSILRGLGLETQYF.

V usage is TRBV7-7 and J usage is TRBJ2-1, with a weak D call TRBD1 (5 bases). V lost 1 base, J lost 8 bases, and 9 bases lay in between. Germline CDR1 SSHAT, CDR2 FNYEAQ (reference sequence). The CDR3 sequence is 13 residues long. The CDR3 nucleotides read TGTGCCAGCAGCTTAGGCAGGGAAGATGAGCAGTTCTTC. Translation gives CASSLGREDEQFF. Based on the CDR3 plus reference TRBV7-7 and TRBJ2-1, the full variable domain is GAGVSQSPRYKVTKRGQDVTLRCDPISSHATLYWYQQALGQGPEFLTYFNYEAQPDKSGLPSDRFSAERPEGSISTLTIQRTEQRDSAMYRCASSLGREDEQFFGPGTRLTVL.

This chain joins TRBV9 and TRBJ2-1; TRBD2 might be the D (6 bases). V dropped 0 bases and J dropped 3 bases, with 10 bases sitting between them. CDR1 and CDR2 (germline): SGDLS, YYNGEE. CDR3 length equals 15 residues. CDR3 nucleotides: TGTGCCAGCAGCGTAGGTAGCGGAGACTACAATGAGCAGTTCTTC. It specifies CASSVGSGDYNEQFF.

The chain uses TRBV2 and TRBJ2-3; 10 bases line up with TRBD2. This CDR3 contains 17 residues. Germline V gene lookup returns CDR1 SNHLY and CDR2 FYNNEI. V dropped 0 bases and J dropped 7; count of bases not matched to a gene: 10. The chain's CDR3 is CASSEAGSSGSMNTQYF. The DNA of the CDR3 is TGTGCCAGCAGTGAAGCTGGATCTAGCGGGAGTATGAATACGCAGTATTTT.

V gene TRBV18 combines with J gene TRBJ2-1; weak D call: TRBD1 (6 bases). Germline V lookup: CDR1 KGHSH, CDR2 LQKENI. The CDR3 is 13 amino acids. V shed 3 bases and J shed 7 bases, with 10 bases lying between them. The CDR3: CASSPLDRNEQFF. As DNA, the CDR3 is TGTGCCAGCTCACCCCTCGACAGGAATGAGCAGTTCTTC.

In regard to this clone: A read error is possible here, since a much larger clone lies one base away. The same CDR3 arises from other DNA sequences in this sample as well. V is TRBV2 and J is TRBJ2-7; perhaps TRBD1 as D (5 bases). The V gene lost 8 bases and the J gene lost 0 bases, with 8 bases spanning the gap. The CDR3 is 12 residues long. The germline V gene has CDR1 SNHLY and CDR2 FYNNEI. CDR3 residues: CASSGYSYEQYF. DNA of the CDR3: TGTGCCAGCTCAGGGTACTCCTACGAGCAGTACTTC.

In DNA form, the CDR3 reads TGTGCCAGCAGCATAGGACTAGCGGGTGGTTACAATGAGCAGTTCTTC. It yields the protein CASSIGLAGGYNEQFF. The V and J genes are TRBV5-4 and TRBJ2-1; the match to TRBD2 covers 11 bases. Looked up from germline, CDR1 is SGHNT and CDR2 is YYREEE (reference sequence). CDR3 length: 16 amino acids. V shed 4 bases, J shed 4 bases, and the junction held 7 bases outside the gene matches.

V usage is TRBV6-6 and J usage is TRBJ2-5; 12 nucleotides agree with TRBD2. V lost 4 bases, J lost 4 bases, and 1 base stayed unmatched. Looked up from germline, CDR1 is MNHNY and CDR2 is SVGAGI (reference sequence). The CDR3 covers 14 residues. CDR3 coding DNA: TGTGCCAGCAGTTGGGGACTAGCGGGAGAGACCCAGTACTTC. Protein sequence: CASSWGLAGETQYF.

The chain combines TRBV19 with TRBJ1-5; D is undetermined. V lost 7 bases and J lost 7, with 14 bases in between. This CDR3 region has 13 residues. Per germline, CDR1 LNHDA and CDR2 SQIVND (reference sequence). The CDR3 nucleotides read TGTGCCAGTACCACCGTCCGAGGGCAGCCCCAGCATTTT. Its protein product is CASTTVRGQPQHF.

V is TRBV6-6 and J is TRBJ1-3; D is unclear. The V gene lost 0 bases and the J gene lost 4 bases, with 10 bases spanning the gap. The CDR3 has 15 amino acids. CDR1 and CDR2 (germline): MNHNY, SVGAGI (reference sequence). Written as DNA, the CDR3 is TGTGCCAGCAGTTACTCGACCGGGGTCGGAAACACCATATATTTT. It yields the protein CASSYSTGVGNTIYF.